This T cell receptor beta chain was observed in a study of shared clonotypes between healthy human individuals. In the study overall: Donors consisted of two women and three men between 18 and 49. Each donor's CD4 naive and CD4 memory cells filled three plates apiece, CD8 naive two, and CD8 memory one. Study observations and caveats: Clonotype sharing among the donors was expected to vary with sequencing depth.

Sequencing used immunoSEQ multiplex PCR; TCRdb keeps in-frame clones, though not all of them. This table has 800,000 to 1,200,000 clones, around 78% appearing once. This clone appeared a few times. Its antigen is still unknown. V gave up 8 bases and J gave up 3 bases; unmatched junction bases: 10. The CDR3 has 14 residues. Germline V gene data show CDR1 as MNHNS and CDR2 as SASEGT. Caucasian adults residing in Nashville, Tennessee made up all the donors. The TCR originated in a man aged 18 to 35 in good health. Some clones in this sample may be carry-over from other donors' samples. The rearrangement joins TRBV6-1 to TRBJ2-7; 7 bases line up with TRBD1. Specimen: memory CD4+ T cells from PBMCs. The subset is: CD45RA-negative fraction. Written as DNA, the CDR3 is TGTGCCAGCCGACTCGACAGGGCTATCTACGAGCAGTACTTC. It codes for CASRLDRAIYEQYF.